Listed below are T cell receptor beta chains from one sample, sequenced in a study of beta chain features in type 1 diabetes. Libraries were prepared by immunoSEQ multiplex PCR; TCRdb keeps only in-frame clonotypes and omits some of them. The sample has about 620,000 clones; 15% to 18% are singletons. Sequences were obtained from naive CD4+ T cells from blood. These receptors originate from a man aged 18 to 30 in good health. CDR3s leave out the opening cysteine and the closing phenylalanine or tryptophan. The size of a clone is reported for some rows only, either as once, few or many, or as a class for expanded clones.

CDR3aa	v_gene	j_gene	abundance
ASSSRQGGTEAF	TRBV11-3	TRBJ1-1	-
ASSRDRVETQY	TRBV18	TRBJ2-5	few
ASSLAHGGGTEAF	TRBV7-2	TRBJ1-1	few
SVGAPTGRSSYEQY	TRBV29-1	TRBJ2-7	few
SVEDRTGDLVIQY	TRBV29-1	TRBJ2-4	few
ASSRDYAYEQY	TRBV7-2	TRBJ2-7	-
ASSLKLAGGHNEQF	TRBV5-1	TRBJ2-1	-
ASSAGGSYGYT	TRBV28	TRBJ1-2	few
ASLGGGPNLYGYT	TRBV28	TRBJ1-2	-
SASSGNTIY	TRBV20-1	TRBJ1-3	few
ASSSLANTDTQY	TRBV25-1	TRBJ2-3	few
ASSPSGTGTSGELF	TRBV18	TRBJ2-2	-
ASSLASQSYEQY	TRBV7-9	TRBJ2-7	few
ASRAGDPRETQY	TRBV2	TRBJ2-5	few